This TCR beta chain was recorded in a study of blood T cell repertoires in COVID-19. On the study more broadly: PBMCs, B-cell-depleted T cells, or T cells provided the cDNA or gDNA that made up the material.

Data came from immunoSEQ multiplex PCR; TCRdb stores just in-frame clones and leaves some out. The table records about 310,000 clones, roughly 90% of them present only once. A remark on this clone: Other DNA sequences in the same sample also yield this CDR3.

CDR1 is LNHDA, CDR2 SQIVND, per germline (reference sequence). Trimming took 4 bases from V and 6 from J, leaving 7 bases between them. CDR3 size: 11 residues. The sequenced material came from peripheral blood. V and J are TRBV19 and TRBJ2-7; D is unclear. This receptor was taken from a woman in her 30s with COVID-19, enrolled during active disease. The CDR3 DNA sequence: TGTGCCAGTAGTACGCGAGGCGAGCAGTACTTC. As protein: CASSTRGEQYF. The variable domain in full, with the rest retrieved from reference TRBV19 and TRBJ2-7, is DGGITQSPKYLFRKEGQNVTLSCEQNLNHDAMYWYRQDPGQGLRLIYYSQIVNDFQKGDIAEGYSVSREKKESFPLTVTSAQKNPTAFYLCASSTRGEQYFGPGTRLTVT.